Listed below are T cell receptor beta chains from one sample, sequenced in a study of Ad26.COV2.S vaccination and SARS-CoV-2 variants. Repertoires were generated with immunoSEQ multiplex PCR, while TCRdb's copy carries only in-frame clones and drops some. The table has approximately 460,000 clones, about 88% seen once. The source was peripheral blood, collected in a trial of Ad26.COV2.S vaccine versus placebo. All receptors come from a person aged 18 to 65 who received the Ad26.COV2.S COVID-19 vaccine or a placebo. Both conserved end residues are trimmed from each CDR3. Expanded clones are given a class, and other clones once, few, many or no size at all.

V gene | clone size | CDR3 protein
TRBV11-3 | - | ASSFGYRQETQY
TRBV27 | - | ASSGVAGTDANYGYT
TRBV5-1 | - | ASSSGQGGPYEQY
TRBV10-3 | - | ATTGGINEQY
TRBV11-2 | once | ASSAGAHREY
TRBV6-2/TRBV6-3 | - | ASGPGNNQPQH
TRBV18 | - | ASSPPSLSRAGNTIY
TRBV10-3 | - | AISESRGAGNQPQH
TRBV6-2/TRBV6-3 | - | ASSYTGYLF
TRBV14 | - | ASSPQSSGSWGNIQY
TRBV7-9 | - | ASSLGIPYEQY
TRBV27 | - | ASTRTGSSYNEQF
TRBV10-2 | - | ASGERPRTSGSYEQY
TRBV6-6 | - | AIQNTRQGRHEQY
TRBV29-1 | - | SAHRTGNTEAF
TRBV5-1 | - | ASSEGESTDTQY
TRBV6-2/TRBV6-3 | - | ASSLLAYNEQF
TRBV20-1 | - | SAMEYNEQF
TRBV10-3 | - | AISERANVLT
TRBV15 | - | ATSRDQTLSGNTIY
TRBV9 | - | ASSVAATTDTQY
TRBV7-9 | - | ASSLRQGIYEQY
TRBV5-5 | - | ASSSKRYAF
TRBV7-3 | - | ASSLTSPGVDEQF
TRBV20-1 | - | SASPLEQY
TRBV18 | - | ASSPGSSSYEQY
TRBV18 | once | ASSPLQTEAF
TRBV5-5 | - | ASSLAWTTYEQY
TRBV19 | - | ASSIALATQETQY
TRBV6-5 | - | ASSYSGGMKNEQF
TRBV7-9 | once | ASSLDGLRETQY
TRBV7-2 | - | ASSANNSPLH
TRBV18 | - | ASSPDRKNSPLH
TRBV18 | - | ASSPWESGNTIY
TRBV10-3 | - | AISGPSVVYEQY